This T cell receptor (beta chain) was sequenced in a study of T-cell reconstitution after alpha-beta-depleted transplantation in children. Molecular barcoding with unique molecular identifiers was used for the TCRbeta library. TCRdb independently ran MiXCR on the PCR reads; one entry per CDR3 protein. The top ten clones hold about 4.8% of a sample with 230,000 or so distinct CDR3 sequences, over 9.5% of them seen once. This clonotype was counted ten times or more. The V gene lost 9 bases and the J gene lost 2 bases, with 9 bases spanning the gap. The CDR3 contains 12 residues. The germline gives CDR1 SNHLY, CDR2 FYNNEI.

The chain combines TRBV2 with TRBJ2-3; D is ambiguous. Sequencing used PBMCs from the stem cell graft donor, obtained from the stem cell graft. The source of this sequence is a human donor who donated a stem cell graft to a child with SCID. The CDR3 bases are TGTGCCAGTTTACTCGCCACAGATACGCAGTATTTT. Translation gives CASLLATDTQYF.